Reported below is one T cell receptor beta chain. Germline-derived CDR1 and CDR2 are SGHNT and YYREEE (reference sequence). Between the trimmed V and J ends, which lost 0 bases and 7 bases, there was a span of 7 bases. CDR3 size: 13 residues. The data stem from a study of blood T cell repertoires in COVID-19. Looking at the study overall: Italy, Spain and the United States were the sources of the convalescent and acute COVID-19 samples. The analysed material was cDNA or gDNA that came from T cells, B-cell-depleted T cells, or PBMCs.

The method was immunoSEQ multiplex PCR; TCRdb's version includes in-frame clones alone and lacks a portion of them. The sample has about 310,000 clones; roughly nine tenths are singletons. The V and J genes are TRBV5-4 and TRBJ1-4; D gene ambiguous. Material: PBMCs or T cells enriched from blood (not recorded which). The clonotype originates from a man between 60 and 75 years old who had recovered from COVID-19. The CDR3 DNA reads as TGTGCCAGCAGCTTGGCCATCAGTGAAAAACTGTTTTTT. Its protein is CASSLAISEKLFF.